This TCR beta chain stems from a study of response to subunit inactivated influenza vaccine. Each CDR3 protein is one row after TCRdb ran MiXCR on the RT-PCR reads. The sample shows hundreds of thousands of distinct CDR3 sequences, roughly 12% of them seen only once. J lost 5 bases, V lost 0 bases, and 9 bases had no gene match. Germline V gives CDR1 MGHRA, CDR2 YSYEKL. The CDR3 totals 16 residues. The chain couples TRBV4-1 to TRBJ2-5; 7 positions match TRBD1. This clonotype originated in a man in his forties or fifties who received an inactivated influenza vaccine. Sequenced material: PBMCs from blood, taken on the day of vaccination. The CDR3 nucleotides are TGCGCCAGCAGCCAAGATTGGTCAGGGGGAGAGGAGACCCAGTACTTC. This sequence encodes CASSQDWSGGEETQYF.